These 27 T cell receptor beta chains originate from one sample sequenced in a study of cytomegalovirus exposure and HLA in healthy donors. Primers included in the PCR were 60 Vbeta and 13 Jbeta primers. The table came from immunoSEQ multiplex PCR; TCRdb's copy has only in-frame clones and leaves some out. This table holds tens of thousands of clones, under 80% found once. Material for sequencing was PBMCs. These receptors were obtained from a man aged 30 to 45 in good health and CMV-seropositive.

As regards this clone: One end of the junction varies from germline; a read error may be responsible. This chain joins TRBV7-7 and TRBJ2-3; 7 nucleotides match TRBD2. There are 14 residues in the CDR3. Germline V gene data show CDR1 as SSHAT and CDR2 as FNYEAQ (reference sequence). In nucleotides, the CDR3 is TGTGCTAGCAGCCCGGGAGGTGGCGCTTATACGCAGTATTTT. Translating gives CASSPGGGAYTQYF.

The rearrangement uses TRBV6-1 and TRBJ1-1, with a tentative D call TRBD1 (5 bases). Germline V gene sequence: CDR1 MNHNS, CDR2 SASEGT. V dropped 8 bases and J dropped 0 bases, with 13 bases sitting between them. CDR3 length equals 14 residues. CDR3 protein: CASGRGSVNTEAFF. Here the CDR3 DNA reads TGTGCCAGCGGTAGGGGATCCGTGAACACTGAAGCTTTCTTT.

A remark on this clone: This CDR3 is also generated by other DNA sequences in the sample. CDR3 sequence reads: CASSQQASTGSYNEQFF. The CDR3 nucleotides are TGTGCCAGTAGTCAACAAGCCTCGACAGGGTCCTACAATGAGCAGTTCTTC. This rearrangement joins TRBV2 to TRBJ2-1; TRBD1 aligns across 7 bases. Trimming took 9 bases from V and 1 from J; bases not matched to a gene: 15. The germline CDR1 and CDR2 sequences are SNHLY and FYNNEI. The CDR3 totals 17 residues.

As regards this clone: Compared with germline, one end of the junction differs, possibly owing to a read error. J is TRBJ1-6 and V is TRBV5-3; D not resolved. TRBV5-3 is reported as an ORF; its role is uncertain. CDR3 size: 12 residues. The CDR3 loop reads CASSLSRSPLHF. The CDR3 DNA reads TGTGCCAGCAGCTTGAGCCGTTCACCCCTCCACTTT.

In regard to this clone: A junction boundary mismatches the germline segment, possibly from a read error. The gene calls are TRBV5-1 and TRBJ1-1; 7 bases fit TRBD1. CDR1 is SGHRS and CDR2 is YFSETQ in the germline V gene. The CDR3 extends over 15 amino acids. The CDR3 spells CASSLTTGMNTEAFF. Written as DNA, the CDR3 is TGCGCCAGCAGCTTAACGACAGGGATGAATACTGAAGCTTTCTTT. Filled out from reference TRBV5-1 and TRBJ1-1, the complete variable domain reads KAGVTQTPRYLIKTRGQQVTLSCSPISGHRSVSWYQQTPGQGLQFLFEYFSETQRNKGNFPGRFSGRQFSNSRSEMNVSTLELGDSALYLCASSLTTGMNTEAFFGQGTRLTVV.

The rearrangement uses TRBV27 and TRBJ2-2, with D possibly TRBD1 on 5 matching bases. The germline CDR1 and CDR2 sequences are MNHEY and SMNVEV (reference sequence). This CDR3 comprises 15 residues. Trimming took 6 bases from V and 0 from J, leaving 11 bases between them. In nucleotides, the CDR3 is TGTGCCAGCAGCAGATTGACAGCGAACACCGGGGAGCTGTTTTTT. It codes for CASSRLTANTGELFF.

The table lists this clone with a few counts. The rearrangement uses TRBV30 and TRBJ1-1; possible D gene TRBD1, 6 bases. Germline CDR1 is GTSNPN and CDR2 is SVGIG (reference sequence). The CDR3 has 14 amino acids. V lost 3 bases to trimming and J lost 1 base, with 12 bases between them. The CDR3 loop reads CAWSPLTGNTEAFF. In DNA, the CDR3 is TGTGCCTGGAGCCCCCTGACAGGGAACACTGAAGCTTTCTTT.

The chain is built from TRBV2 and TRBJ2-6; D might be TRBD1 (6 bases). Germline V gene lookup returns CDR1 SNHLY and CDR2 FYNNEI. V was cut by 10 bases and J by 2 bases, with 12 bases left in between. This CDR3 has 14 amino acids. CDR3 coding DNA: TGTGCCACCAGGGGCTTGACTGGGGCCAACGTCCTGACTTTC. This encodes CATRGLTGANVLTF.

J is TRBJ2-6 and V is TRBV5-6, with unresolved D. The V and J ends lost 7 bases and 4 bases respectively, with 3 bases between them. Germline assignment: CDR1 SGHDT and CDR2 YYEEEE. The CDR3 length is 11 residues. CDR3 loop: CASAGANVLTF. CDR3 bases: TGTGCCAGCGCGGGGGCCAACGTCCTGACTTTC.

V is TRBV28 and J is TRBJ1-2; 9 bases line up with TRBD1. The CDR3 spans 14 residues. Per germline, CDR1 MDHEN and CDR2 SYDVKM. Unmatched junction bases numbered 4, after V lost 5 bases and J lost 3 bases. DNA of the CDR3: TGTGCCAGCAGTCCGGGGACAGGGCACTATGGCTACACCTTC. Its translation: CASSPGTGHYGYTF.

The gene calls are TRBV5-1 and TRBJ2-4, with a weak D call TRBD1 (6 bases). This CDR3 has 13 amino acids. Germline CDR1 and CDR2: SGHRS and YFSETQ. Trimming removed 4 bases from V and 8 bases from J, with 13 bases in between. The CDR3 loop reads CASSPQGRDIQYF. For the CDR3, the DNA is TGCGCCAGCAGCCCACAGGGAAGGGACATTCAGTACTTC.

The CDR3 region is CASSSPMTGEFEQYF. DNA of the CDR3: TGTGCCAGCAGCTCCCCAATGACAGGGGAATTCGAGCAGTACTTC. This chain uses TRBV7-9 with TRBJ2-5; 8 positions match TRBD1. The assigned J gene may be wrong: the sequence end matches TRBJ2-7 better. The CDR3 is 15 amino acids. Per the germline V gene, CDR1 is SEHNR and CDR2 is FQNEAQ (reference sequence).

The chain has TRBV4-3 and TRBJ1-2; D is unresolved. Trimming took 0 bases from V and 5 from J, leaving 10 bases between them. Germline lookup yields CDR1 LGHNA and CDR2 YSLEER. The CDR3 extends over 14 amino acids. CDR3 loop: CASSQDDTVYGYTF. CDR3 in DNA: TGCGCCAGCAGCCAAGACGATACAGTTTATGGCTACACCTTC.

The count of this clone is one. The genes are TRBV6-1 and TRBJ2-1; a possible D gene is TRBD1 (5 bases). The CDR3 is made up of 15 amino acids. CDR1 is MNHNS, CDR2 SASEGT, per germline. With 2 bases removed from V and 1 base from J, the gap between germline ends came to 9 bases. As DNA, the CDR3 is TGTGCCAGCAGTGAATATAGGGGTTCCTACAATGAGCAGTTCTTC. Its translation is CASSEYRGSYNEQFF.

The CDR3 reads CASSGSGLAGSSPSTDTQYF. The CDR3, as DNA: TGTGCCAGCAGTGGGTCGGGACTAGCGGGATCAAGCCCTAGCACAGATACGCAGTATTTT. The rearrangement joins TRBV28 to TRBJ2-3, with 13 bases that match TRBD2. From germline, CDR1 is MDHEN and CDR2 SYDVKM. The ends lost 5 bases at V and 0 bases at J; junction bases unmatched: 14. The CDR3 loop spans 20 amino acids.

This clone has a single count. This rearrangement joins TRBV18 to TRBJ1-1; 7 nucleotides match TRBD1. Germline lookup yields CDR1 KGHSH and CDR2 LQKENI. Trimming took 6 bases from V and 1 from J; bases not matched to a gene: 5. CDR3 length: 14 residues. The CDR3 DNA follows: TGTGCCAGCTCGTCCCAGGGGGGGAACACTGAAGCTTTCTTT. This sequence encodes CASSSQGGNTEAFF. Full variable domain (missing parts from reference TRBV18 and TRBJ1-1): NAGVMQNPRHLVRRRGQEARLRCSPMKGHSHVYWYRQLPEEGLKFMVYLQKENIIDESGMPKERFSAEFPKEGPSILRIQQVVRGDSAAYFCASSSQGGNTEAFFGQGTRLTVV.

This clone appeared a few times. V gene TRBV10-2 combines with J gene TRBJ1-1; TRBD1 agrees at 9 bases. The V segment lost 6 bases and the J segment 5 bases; nucleotides outside the gene matches: 4. The germline CDR1 and CDR2 sequences are WSHSY and SAAADI. There are 13 residues in the CDR3. Here the CDR3 reads CASSGQGRTEAFF. CDR3 nucleotides: TGCGCCAGCAGCGGACAGGGGAGAACTGAAGCTTTCTTT.

To note about this clone: Other DNA sequences of this sample code for an identical CDR3. This chain connects TRBV5-1 to TRBJ2-1; 15 bases match TRBD2. This CDR3 is 16 amino acids long. Germline-derived CDR1 and CDR2 are SGHRS and YFSETQ. With V trimmed by 2 bases and J by 4 bases, 1 base remained unmatched. The CDR3 DNA follows: TGCGCCAGCAGCTTAGGACTAGCGGGGGGGTACAATGAGCAGTTCTTC. It translates to CASSLGLAGGYNEQFF. The variable domain in full, completed from reference TRBV5-1 and TRBJ2-1, reads KAGVTQTPRYLIKTRGQQVTLSCSPISGHRSVSWYQQTPGQGLQFLFEYFSETQRNKGNFPGRFSGRQFSNSRSEMNVSTLELGDSALYLCASSLGLAGGYNEQFFGPGTRLTVL.

This clone was observed once. This sequence joins TRBV6-5 and TRBJ1-3; D unclear. Germline values: CDR1 MNHEY, CDR2 SVGAGI. V lost 1 base and J lost 11, with 21 bases in between. This CDR3 is 16 amino acids long. CDR3 sequence: CASSYFGFSGSRPIYF. DNA of the CDR3: TGTGCCAGCAGTTACTTCGGGTTTTCTGGAAGTAGGCCCATATATTTT.

The chain is built from TRBV29-1 and TRBJ2-5; TRBD2 aligns across 7 bases. The germline gives CDR1 SQVTM, CDR2 ANQGSEA. V lost 7 bases, J lost 4 bases, and 6 bases stayed unmatched. The CDR3 runs to 12 residues. CDR3 loop: CSAPWGGETQYF. Written as DNA, the CDR3 is TGCAGCGCCCCCTGGGGGGGAGAGACCCAGTACTTC.

The CDR3 DNA reads as TGTGCCAGCAGCCCCCCGGGGGGGAACTACGAGCAGTACTTC. Amino acids: CASSPPGGNYEQYF. The V call is TRBV7-2, the J call TRBJ2-7, with 8 bases identical to TRBD2. J gave up 3 bases and V 5 bases, and 6 bases lay outside the gene matches. CDR3 length: 14 residues. The germline gives CDR1 SGHTA, CDR2 FQGNSA.

V and J are TRBV6-5 and TRBJ1-2; tentatively, D is TRBD1 (6 bases). V lost 10 bases and J lost 2, with 20 bases in between. The CDR3 runs 15 residues. Germline CDR1 is MNHEY and CDR2 is SVGAGI. The CDR3 reads CATRQAQVLNYGYTF. The CDR3 DNA reads as TGTGCCACCCGACAGGCTCAAGTCTTAAACTATGGCTACACCTTC.

V gene TRBV7-2 combines with J gene TRBJ1-2; maybe TRBD1 (6 bases). There are 13 residues in the CDR3. Trimming took 5 bases from V and 8 from J, leaving 15 bases between them. Germline lookup yields CDR1 SGHTA and CDR2 FQGNSA. The CDR3, as DNA: TGTGCCAGCAGCACAGGGCCCTTACAGGGCTACACCTTC. Translating it yields CASSTGPLQGYTF.

This clone has a handful of counts. The V call is TRBV7-3, the J call TRBJ1-6; D perhaps matches TRBD1 (5 bases). This CDR3 region has 12 residues. Trimming cost V 4 bases and J 7 bases, with 5 bases left between them. CDR1 and CDR2 from the germline V gene are SGHTA and FQGTGA. CDR3 residues: CASSSGNSPLHF. The CDR3 DNA is TGTGCCAGCAGCTCAGGGAATTCACCCCTCCACTTT.

The V call is TRBV30, the J call TRBJ2-2; TRBD2 agrees at 7 bases. The V segment lost 3 bases and the J segment 7 bases; nucleotides outside the gene matches: 14. This CDR3 is built from 16 residues. Germline loops: CDR1 GTSNPN, CDR2 SVGIG (reference sequence). CDR3 nucleotides: TGTGCCTGGAGCCCACCGGGACTACCATGGGGCGGGGAGCTGTTTTTT. Translation: CAWSPPGLPWGGELFF.

To note about this clone: One end of the junction does not line up with germline, which may come from a read error. The rearrangement links TRBV7-9 to TRBJ2-1, with 9 bases that match TRBD2. CDR1 and CDR2 from the germline V gene are SEHNR and FQNEAQ (reference sequence). This CDR3 contains 17 residues. CDR3 bases: TGTTCCAGCAGCCCCTCCCTAGCGGGGTCGGGGTACAATGAGCAGTTCTTC. Translation: CSSSPSLAGSGYNEQFF.

The V and J genes are TRBV14 and TRBJ2-2; D remains unclear. The CDR3 contains 13 residues. Germline V CDR1 and CDR2: SGHDN, FVKESK. Between the trimmed V and J ends, which lost 2 bases and 6 bases, there was a span of 7 bases. The CDR3 DNA is TGTGCCAGCAGCCAATTCCCCGCCGGGGAGCTGTTTTTT. It encodes CASSQFPAGELFF.